The following is a TCR beta chain sequence with its context. These data originate in a study of T cells in Graves' hyperthyroidism and ophthalmopathy. RNA transcripts served as the template for amplifying TCR beta CDR3 regions. Initially, a first-round RT-PCR of the TCR CDR3 employed the HTBI primer set. TCRdb fed the multiplex PCR reads into MiXCR, producing one record per CDR3 protein. The repertoire holds about 510,000 distinct CDR3 sequences, with approximately 15% as singletons. The CDR3 sequence is 16 residues long. Trimming cost V 5 bases and J 7 bases; bases outside gene matches: 11. The chain has TRBV12-3 or TRBV12-4 and TRBJ2-1; TRBD1 agrees at 10 bases. The clonotype was recovered from a woman in her forties with Graves' hyperthyroidism. The sample was blood. The CDR3 region has the DNA TGTGCCAGCAGTACCGGGACAGGGGCAATCGGGAATGAGCAGTTCTTC. Translated, it gives CASSTGTGAIGNEQFF.